This T cell receptor (beta chain) appears in the sequencing data of a study of blood T cell repertoires in COVID-19 (dated by TCRdb to about 2020). About the study as a whole: Samples covering the acute and convalescent phases of COVID-19 were provided by collaborators in the United States, Italy and Spain. The material from the prospective study consisted of cDNA or gDNA derived from T cells, B-cell-depleted T cells, or PBMCs. Subjects who had been exposed to COVID-19, were actively infected with it, or had recovered from it provided the deeply sampled blood TCRbeta repertoires that made up the dataset. A freely available public database, intended as a resource for researchers studying the immune response to SARS-CoV-2, is where the repertoires were released. Samples were obtained from the ongoing ImmuneRACE study (first 160 participants) and from about 1,300 subjects provided by 6 global collaborators. Nearly every sample came with metadata listing a de-identified subject ID, COVID-19 status, age in years and sex. HLA class I and class II types, where available, came from metadata supplied by the sample provider rather than from assay-based typing. The research as a whole found: The amount of clinical and demographic metadata varied by source and participant and was provided uncurated.

TCRbeta CDR3 regions were amplified from genomic DNA using the immunoSEQ Assay, a bias-controlled multiplex PCR. The original pipeline was this. The number of nucleated cells in each sample was estimated from the amplification of reference gene primers within the assay. Sequence reads were collapsed and filtered to measure the absolute abundance of every unique TCRbeta CDR3 rearrangement. Productive Simpson clonality was computed per sample as the square root of Simpson's diversity index over productive rearrangements. This is the immuneACCESS table as TCRdb keeps it, with only in-frame sequences that have V and J called. A part of the clones is gone; compared with another copy, unresolved V genes explain less than half, and the rest is unexplained. V and J calls and clone size are as listed in that table; D and trimming were resolved from the DNA. This sample holds around 130,000 clones; 90% were observed only once. The ten largest clones add up to around 10% of the sample.

This clone was seen only once. This receptor's antigen is unknown. Base qualities are not recorded, but no much larger clone differs from it by a single base. The collaborating institutions used their own protocols to collect whole blood in K2EDTA tubes. For TCRbeta analysis, collaborators shipped samples in one of three forms: frozen whole blood, isolated PBMCs, or DNA extracted from either of those sample types. V is pruned by 6 bases and J by 1 base, leaving 3 bases of the junction without a gene match. The CDR3 numbers 14 residues from cysteine through phenylalanine. This entry keeps only the CDR3 DNA: 42 bases, framed from base 1. According to the germline V gene, CDR1 reads MNHEY and CDR2 reads SVGAGI.

Sample: peripheral blood. This chain joins TRBV6-5 to TRBJ1-1, with TRBD1 identical over 9 junction bases. The TCR comes from an elderly woman with acute or convalescent COVID-19. The bases read TGTGCCAGCAGAGGACAGGGGAGGAACACTGAAGCTTTCTTT. Translated, it gives CASRGQGRNTEAFF.